A single sample gave rise to the 14 T cell receptor beta chains below, sequenced in a study of human T cells and chemical hapten exposure. TCRdb re-called the RACE reads through MiXCR, storing one row per CDR3 protein. The sample carries about 380,000 distinct CDR3 sequences, nearly 5% recorded once. As for time point: patch test 1, 2 weeks after DPC sensitization. Sample treatment: therapeutic diphenylcyclopropenone sensitization with weekly scalp DPC. This specimen consisted of whole blood, obtained in connection with sensitization to the hapten diphenylcyclopropenone (DPC). The source is a woman aged 45-59 years with alopecia areata. Some clones in this sample may be carry-over from other donors' samples.

This clonotype was seen at least ten times. The chain joins TRBV27 to TRBJ1-1; D perhaps matches TRBD1 (5 bases). The CDR3 length is 14 residues. Deletions cut 4 bases from V and 1 base from J, with 10 bases between. Germline CDR1 is MNHEY and CDR2 is SMNVEV (reference sequence). CDR3 amino acids: CASSSRGTNTEAFF. CDR3 nucleotide sequence: TGTGCCAGCAGTTCCCGTGGGACGAACACTGAAGCTTTCTTT.

This clonotype has ten or more counts. This rearrangement joins TRBV5-1 to TRBJ2-4, with D perhaps TRBD2 (6 bases). Deletions cut 0 bases from V and 1 base from J, with 11 bases between. The CDR3 runs 16 residues. Germline values: CDR1 SGHRS, CDR2 YFSETQ. The CDR3 DNA is TGCGCCAGCAGCTTGGATAGCGGTTTTGCCAAAAACATTCAGTACTTC. This encodes CASSLDSGFAKNIQYF.

This clonotype was detected a few times. The rearrangement uses TRBV28 and TRBJ2-1; 7 bases map to TRBD1. CDR1 and CDR2 from the germline V gene are MDHEN and SYDVKM. The CDR3 is made up of 15 amino acids. The ends lost 7 bases at V and 4 bases at J; junction bases unmatched: 10. This chain's CDR3 is CASISRQGPYNEQFF. CDR3 DNA: TGTGCCAGCATCTCACGACAGGGCCCTTACAATGAGCAGTTCTTC.

Ten or more counts support this clonotype. The chain carries TRBV28 and TRBJ2-7; a possible D gene is TRBD2 (6 bases). The CDR3 loop spans 14 amino acids. Between the trimmed V and J ends, which lost 3 bases and 6 bases, there was a span of 15 bases. Germline assignment: CDR1 MDHEN and CDR2 SYDVKM. DNA of the CDR3: TGTGCCAGCAGTTTTAGCGGCAGTCTTTCCGAGCAGTACTTC. This codes for CASSFSGSLSEQYF. Variable domain in full (rest from reference TRBV28 and TRBJ2-7): DVKVTQSSRYLVKRTGEKVFLECVQDMDHENMFWYRQDPGLGLRLIYFSYDVKMKEKGDIPEGYSVSREKKERFSLILESASTNQTSMYLCASSFSGSLSEQYFGPGTRLTVT.

This clonotype turned up a few times. This chain connects TRBV4-3 to TRBJ1-3; TRBD1 might be the D (6 bases). CDR1 and CDR2 (germline): LGHNA, YSLEER. CDR3 length: 15 residues. Deletions cut 3 bases from V and 0 bases from J, with 9 bases between. The DNA for the CDR3 is TGCGCCAGCAGCCACACCAGGGGCTCTGGAAACACCATATATTTT. This gives the protein CASSHTRGSGNTIYF.

This chain links TRBV6-5 with TRBJ2-1; the D is unclear. The V and J ends lost 11 bases and 8 bases respectively, with 10 bases between them. Germline V gene lookup returns CDR1 MNHEY and CDR2 SVGAGI. CDR3 length equals 10 residues. As DNA, the CDR3 is TGTGCCCGCTGCCGCGATGAGCAGTTCTTC. This gives the protein CARCRDEQFF.

This clonotype was recorded many times. The rearrangement links TRBV11-3 to TRBJ2-1; 15 bases match TRBD2. The length of the CDR3 is 16 residues. The ends lost 4 bases at V and 3 bases at J; junction bases unmatched: 1. Germline lookup yields CDR1 SGHNT and CDR2 YENEEA. The chain's CDR3 is CASSSGLAGGYNEQFF. For the CDR3, the DNA is TGTGCCAGCAGCTCGGGACTAGCGGGAGGCTACAATGAGCAGTTCTTC.

In its sample, this clonotype was seen many times. This chain links TRBV7-2 with TRBJ2-1; either TRBD1 or TRBD2 may supply D (6 bases each). This CDR3 spans 16 amino acids. The germline gives CDR1 SGHTA, CDR2 FQGNSA. V gave up 4 bases and J gave up 2 bases, with 15 bases separating them. Here the CDR3 DNA reads TGTGCCAGCAGCTCACAGGGAGGCTGGGCCTACAATGAGCAGTTCTTC. Its translation: CASSSQGGWAYNEQFF.

The table lists this clonotype with many counts. The V call is TRBV24-1, the J call TRBJ1-2; D possibly corresponds to TRBD1 (6 bases). Trimming pared 3 bases from V and 2 bases from J, leaving 12 bases between. The length of the CDR3 is 15 residues. CDR1 is KGHDR and CDR2 is SFDVKD in the germline V gene. This CDR3 reads CATSDRGGQNYGYTF. CDR3 in DNA: TGTGCCACCAGTGATAGGGGAGGACAGAACTATGGCTACACCTTC.

This clonotype was counted between two and nine times. This chain uses TRBV11-2 with TRBJ1-3; D ambiguous. CDR3 size: 14 residues. Germline CDR1 SGHAT, CDR2 FQNNGV. Trimming took off 1 base at V and 4 bases at J, with 8 bases between the two ends. CDR3 region: CASSLATAGNTIYF. The CDR3 DNA reads as TGTGCCAGCAGCTTAGCCACAGCCGGAAACACCATATATTTT. Filled out from reference TRBV11-2 and TRBJ1-3, the complete variable domain reads EAGVAQSPRYKIIEKRQSVAFWCNPISGHATLYWYQQILGQGPKLLIQFQNNGVVDDSQLPKDRFSAERLKGVDSTLKIQPAKLEDSAVYLCASSLATAGNTIYFGEGSWLTVV.

The V and J genes are TRBV10-3 and TRBJ2-7, with D possibly matching TRBD1 (5 bases). Trimming shortened V by 0 bases and J by 3 bases, and 6 bases separated the two germline ends. Germline lookup yields CDR1 ENHRY and CDR2 SYGVKD. There are 13 residues in the CDR3. The CDR3 here is CAISESDNYEQYF. CDR3 DNA sequence: TGTGCCATCAGTGAGTCGGACAACTACGAGCAGTACTTC.

This clonotype was observed at least ten times. The chain joins TRBV29-1 to TRBJ2-3; no firm D call. Germline V gene sequence: CDR1 SQVTM, CDR2 ANQGSEA. The CDR3 covers 12 residues. Trimming pared 6 bases from V and 2 bases from J, leaving 9 bases between. CDR3 DNA: TGCAGCGTCGCTGAGTACACAGATACGCAGTATTTT. It yields the protein CSVAEYTDTQYF.

This clonotype was detected many times. The chain couples TRBV5-1 to TRBJ2-3, with D hard to call. The CDR3 runs 14 residues. V lost 6 bases and J 0 bases, leaving 11 bases between the germline ends. CDR1 SGHRS and CDR2 YFSETQ come from the germline V gene. The CDR3 DNA sequence: TGCGCCAGCAAAGAGATTTCTAGCACAGATACGCAGTATTTT. It specifies CASKEISSTDTQYF.

This clonotype has just a few counts. V gene TRBV4-1 combines with J gene TRBJ1-6; the D is unclear. The V and J ends lost 0 bases and 9 bases respectively, with 12 bases between them. Germline V gene data show CDR1 as MGHRA and CDR2 as YSYEKL. The length of the CDR3 is 15 residues. DNA of the CDR3: TGCGCCAGCAGCCAAGATATCGGAAGGGCTTCACCCCTCCACTTT. Protein sequence: CASSQDIGRASPLHF.